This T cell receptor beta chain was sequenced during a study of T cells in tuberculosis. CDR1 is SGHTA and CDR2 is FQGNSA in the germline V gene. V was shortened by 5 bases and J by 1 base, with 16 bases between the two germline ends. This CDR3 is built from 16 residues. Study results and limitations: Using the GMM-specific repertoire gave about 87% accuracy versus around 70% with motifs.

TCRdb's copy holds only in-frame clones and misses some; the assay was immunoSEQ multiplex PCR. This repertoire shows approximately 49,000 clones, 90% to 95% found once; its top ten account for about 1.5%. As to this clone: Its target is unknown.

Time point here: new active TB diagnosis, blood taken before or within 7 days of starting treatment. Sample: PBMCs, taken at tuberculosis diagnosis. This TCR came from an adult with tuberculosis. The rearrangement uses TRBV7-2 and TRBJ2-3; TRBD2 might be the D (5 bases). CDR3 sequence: CASSQRGSGGTDTQYF. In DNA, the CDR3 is TGTGCCAGCAGCCAACGGGGATCCGGGGGCACAGATACGCAGTATTTT. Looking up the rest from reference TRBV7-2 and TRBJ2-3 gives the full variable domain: GAGVSQSPSNKVTEKGKDVELRCDPISGHTALYWYRQSLGQGLEFLIYFQGNSAPDKSGLPSDRFSAERTGGSVSTLTIQRTQQEDSAVYLCASSQRGSGGTDTQYFGPGTRLTVL.